This T cell receptor (beta chain) comes out of a study of T cell repertoires in cytomegalovirus infection. About the research overall: In public TCR beta signatures, there were indications of both CMV infection and matching HLA type. Overall study findings and caveats: Cumulative public TCR beta family frequency identified CMV carriers with the relevant HLA.

MiXCR was run by TCRdb on the reads, yielding one entry per CDR3 protein. The table lists some 450,000 distinct CDR3 sequences, around 32% of them singletons. The CDR3 is 15 amino acids. Looked up from germline, CDR1 is MNHEY and CDR2 is SMNVEV (reference sequence). The trim removed 5 bases at V and 3 bases at J, leaving 8 bases unmatched. On this clonotype itself: Its antigen is currently unknown.

The receptor was derived from a human donor in good health (CMV status not recorded). Some clones in this sample may be carry-over from other donors' samples. The sample consisted of PBMCs. This chain joins TRBV27 and TRBJ1-1, with TRBD1 matching over 8 bases. The CDR3 region is CASSKGNRGYTEAFF. In DNA, the CDR3 is TGTGCCAGCAGTAAGGGTAACAGGGGGTACACTGAAGCTTTCTTT.